This entry is about one T cell receptor (beta chain). The source of the sample is a study of blood T cells in healthy people across ages. Through a sample-barcoded 5' primer and a J-beta primer mix, a second PCR was run for roughly 7 to 12 cycles. TCRdb passed the 5' RACE reads through MiXCR, listing each CDR3 protein once. The sample yields about 1,400,000 distinct CDR3 sequences, 59% seen once. Germline loops: CDR1 LGHDT, CDR2 YNNKEL (reference sequence). The CDR3 contains 15 residues. The V end lost 4 bases, the J end lost 1 base, and 8 bases lay between the germline ends. Researchers isolated at least 6 million PBMCs per sample. Total RNA extraction produced at least 5 micrograms (per sample) for the study.

This clonotype originated in a man between 18 and 35 years old in good health. This sequence joins TRBV3-1 and TRBJ2-6; D is ambiguous. Source material: blood. The CDR3 sequence is CASSRLSSGANVLTF. The CDR3 DNA sequence: TGTGCCAGCAGCCGCCTCTCTTCTGGGGCCAACGTCCTGACTTTC.